The T cell receptor beta chain under discussion was sequenced for a study of blood T cells in healthy people across ages. Germline assignment: CDR1 PRHDT and CDR2 FYEKMQ (reference sequence). This CDR3 has 13 residues. The germline V and J ends were trimmed by 4 bases and 2 bases, with 9 bases remaining between them. For the second PCR, which ran for 7 to 11 cycles, a sample-barcoded 5' primer and a J-beta primer mix were used. TCRdb recomputed calls from the 5' RACE reads with MiXCR, one row per CDR3 protein. The table lists 550,000 to 650,000 distinct CDR3 sequences, about 28% of them singletons. These sequences were also reported in another study, on T cells of mothers and their children.

The sequence derives from a boy under 10 years old in good health. The specimen was blood. The J gene is TRBJ2-7, the V gene TRBV13; D remains ambiguous. CDR3 loop: CASSSRGPYEQYF. The CDR3 bases are TGTGCCAGCAGCTCCCGTGGTCCCTACGAGCAGTACTTC.